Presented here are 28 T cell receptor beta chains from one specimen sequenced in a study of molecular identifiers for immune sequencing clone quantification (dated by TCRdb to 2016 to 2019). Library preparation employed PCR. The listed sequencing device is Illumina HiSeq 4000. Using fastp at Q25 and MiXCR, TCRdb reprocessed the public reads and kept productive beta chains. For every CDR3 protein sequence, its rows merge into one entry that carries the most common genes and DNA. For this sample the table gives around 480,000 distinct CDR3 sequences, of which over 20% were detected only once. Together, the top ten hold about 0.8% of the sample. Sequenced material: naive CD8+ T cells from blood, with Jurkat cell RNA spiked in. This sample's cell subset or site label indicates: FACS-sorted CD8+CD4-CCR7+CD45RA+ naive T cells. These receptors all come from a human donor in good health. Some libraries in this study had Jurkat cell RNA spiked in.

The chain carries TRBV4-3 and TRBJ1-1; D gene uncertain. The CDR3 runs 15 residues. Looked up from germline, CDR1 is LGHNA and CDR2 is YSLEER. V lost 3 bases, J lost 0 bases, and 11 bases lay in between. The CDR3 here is CASSQIHTMNTEAFF. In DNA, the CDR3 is TGCGCCAGCAGCCAGATACATACGATGAACACTGAAGCTTTCTTT.

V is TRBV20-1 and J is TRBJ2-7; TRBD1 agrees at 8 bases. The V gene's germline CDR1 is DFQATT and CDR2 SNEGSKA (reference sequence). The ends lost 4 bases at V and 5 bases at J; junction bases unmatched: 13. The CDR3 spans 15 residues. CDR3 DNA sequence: TGCAGTGCTAACTCTCCTGACAGGGGACGGGACGAGCAGTACTTC. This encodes CSANSPDRGRDEQYF.

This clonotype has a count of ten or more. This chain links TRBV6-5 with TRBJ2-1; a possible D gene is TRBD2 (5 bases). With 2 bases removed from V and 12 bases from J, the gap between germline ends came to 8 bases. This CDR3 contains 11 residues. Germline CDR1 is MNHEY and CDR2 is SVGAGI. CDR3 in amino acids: CASSYGRGQFF. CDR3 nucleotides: TGTGCCAGCAGTTACGGTCGGGGGCAGTTCTTC.

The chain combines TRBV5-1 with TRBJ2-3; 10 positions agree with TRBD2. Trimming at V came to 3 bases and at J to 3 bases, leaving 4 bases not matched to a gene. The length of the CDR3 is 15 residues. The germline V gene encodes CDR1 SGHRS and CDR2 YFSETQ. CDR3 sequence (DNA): TGCGCCAGCAGCTCCGGGACTAGCGAGACAGATACGCAGTATTTT. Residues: CASSSGTSETDTQYF.

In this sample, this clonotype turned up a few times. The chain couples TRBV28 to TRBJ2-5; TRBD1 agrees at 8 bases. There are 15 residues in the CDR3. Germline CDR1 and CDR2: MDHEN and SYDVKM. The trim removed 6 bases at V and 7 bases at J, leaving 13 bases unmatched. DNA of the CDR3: TGTGCCAGCAGCCGAGCCTCGACAGGGGTTGTGACCCAGTACTTC. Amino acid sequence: CASSRASTGVVTQYF.

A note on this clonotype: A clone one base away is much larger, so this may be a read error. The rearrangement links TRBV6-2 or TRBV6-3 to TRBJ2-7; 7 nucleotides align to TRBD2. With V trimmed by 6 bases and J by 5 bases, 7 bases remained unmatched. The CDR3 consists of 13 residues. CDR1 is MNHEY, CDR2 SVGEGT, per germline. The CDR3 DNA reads TGTGCCAGCAGCGACGGGAGGTCGAACGAGCAGTACTTC. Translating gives CASSDGRSNEQYF.

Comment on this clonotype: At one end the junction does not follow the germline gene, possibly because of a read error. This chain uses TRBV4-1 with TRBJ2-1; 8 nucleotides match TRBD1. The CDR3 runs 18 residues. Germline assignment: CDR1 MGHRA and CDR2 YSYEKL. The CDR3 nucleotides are TGCGCCAGCGGCCAAGAGTTTGATCGGGACAGGAGTTACAATGAGCAGTTCTTC. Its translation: CASGQEFDRDRSYNEQFF.

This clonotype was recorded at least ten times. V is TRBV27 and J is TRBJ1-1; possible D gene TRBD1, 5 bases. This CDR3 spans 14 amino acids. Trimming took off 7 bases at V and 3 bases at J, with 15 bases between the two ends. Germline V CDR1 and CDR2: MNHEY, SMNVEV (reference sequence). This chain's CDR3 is CASTPSGTYTEAFF. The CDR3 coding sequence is TGTGCCAGCACCCCTTCAGGGACGTACACTGAAGCTTTCTTT.

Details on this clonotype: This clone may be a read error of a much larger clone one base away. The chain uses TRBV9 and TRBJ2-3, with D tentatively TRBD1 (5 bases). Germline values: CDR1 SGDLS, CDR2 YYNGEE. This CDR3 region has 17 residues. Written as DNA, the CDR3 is TGTGTCAGCAGCGTAAGTTATGCTCTGGGGCTCACAGATACGCAGTATTTT. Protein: CVSSVSYALGLTDTQYF. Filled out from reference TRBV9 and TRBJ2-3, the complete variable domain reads DSGVTQTPKHLITATGQRVTLRCSPRSGDLSVYWYQQSLDQGLQFLIQYYNGEERAKGNILERFSAQQFPDLHSELNLSSLELGDSALYFCVSSVSYALGLTDTQYFGPGTRLTVL.

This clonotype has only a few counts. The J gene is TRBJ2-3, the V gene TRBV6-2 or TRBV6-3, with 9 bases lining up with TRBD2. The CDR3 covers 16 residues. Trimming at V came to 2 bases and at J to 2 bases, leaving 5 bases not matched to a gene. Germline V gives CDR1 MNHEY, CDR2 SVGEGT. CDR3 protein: CASSYKSSGATDTQYF. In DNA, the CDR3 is TGTGCCAGCAGTTACAAGTCTAGCGGGGCCACAGATACGCAGTATTTT.

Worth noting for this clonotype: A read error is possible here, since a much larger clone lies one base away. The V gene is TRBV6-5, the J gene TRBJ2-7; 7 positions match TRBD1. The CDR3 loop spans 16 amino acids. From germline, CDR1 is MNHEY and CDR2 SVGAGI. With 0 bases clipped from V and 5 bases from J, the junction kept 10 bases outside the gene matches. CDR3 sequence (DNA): TGTGCCAGCAGTTACTCCGGGACAGAAAGGAGCCACGAGCAGTACTTC. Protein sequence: CASSYSGTERSHEQYF.

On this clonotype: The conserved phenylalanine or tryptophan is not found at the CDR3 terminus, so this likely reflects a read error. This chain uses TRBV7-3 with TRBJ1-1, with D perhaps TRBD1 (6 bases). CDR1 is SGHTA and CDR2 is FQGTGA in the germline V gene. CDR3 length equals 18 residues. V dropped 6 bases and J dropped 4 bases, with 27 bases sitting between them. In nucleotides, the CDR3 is TGTGCCAGCAGGTATAGACACGGGACGGGGGGCTCCGGCACTGAAGCTTTCCTT. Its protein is CASRYRHGTGGSGTEAFL.

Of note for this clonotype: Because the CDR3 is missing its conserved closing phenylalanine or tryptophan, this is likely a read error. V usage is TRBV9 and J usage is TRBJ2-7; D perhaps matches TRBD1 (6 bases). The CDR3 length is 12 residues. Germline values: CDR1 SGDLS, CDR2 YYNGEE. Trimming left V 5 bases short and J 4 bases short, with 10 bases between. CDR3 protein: CASSRRGYEQYL. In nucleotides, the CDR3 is TGTGCCAGCAGTCGCAGGGGATACGAGCAGTACCTC.

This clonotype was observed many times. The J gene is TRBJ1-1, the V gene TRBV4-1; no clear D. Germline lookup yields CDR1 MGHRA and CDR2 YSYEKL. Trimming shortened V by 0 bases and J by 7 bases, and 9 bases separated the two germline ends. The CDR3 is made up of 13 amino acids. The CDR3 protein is CASSQDGKGEAFF. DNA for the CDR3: TGCGCCAGCAGCCAAGACGGTAAAGGTGAAGCTTTCTTT.

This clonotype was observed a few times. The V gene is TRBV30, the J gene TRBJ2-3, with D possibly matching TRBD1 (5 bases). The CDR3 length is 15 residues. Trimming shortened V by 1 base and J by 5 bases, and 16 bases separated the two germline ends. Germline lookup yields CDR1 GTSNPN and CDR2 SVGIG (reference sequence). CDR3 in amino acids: CAWSGLGRRGDTQYF. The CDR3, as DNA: TGTGCCTGGAGTGGATTGGGGCGTCGAGGAGATACGCAGTATTTT.

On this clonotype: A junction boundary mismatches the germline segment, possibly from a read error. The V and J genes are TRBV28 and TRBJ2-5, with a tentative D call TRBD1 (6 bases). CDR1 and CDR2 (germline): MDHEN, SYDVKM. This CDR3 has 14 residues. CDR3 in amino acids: CASKWIAGEETQCF. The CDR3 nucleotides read TGTGCCAGCAAATGGATAGCAGGGGAAGAGACCCAGTGCTTC.

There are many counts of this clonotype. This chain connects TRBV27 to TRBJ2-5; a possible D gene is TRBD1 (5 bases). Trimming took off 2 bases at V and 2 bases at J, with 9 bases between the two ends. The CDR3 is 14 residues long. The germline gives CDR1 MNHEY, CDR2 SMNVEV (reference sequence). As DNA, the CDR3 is TGTGCCAGCAGTTTACTGGGGCCTCAAGAGACCCAGTACTTC. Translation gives CASSLLGPQETQYF.

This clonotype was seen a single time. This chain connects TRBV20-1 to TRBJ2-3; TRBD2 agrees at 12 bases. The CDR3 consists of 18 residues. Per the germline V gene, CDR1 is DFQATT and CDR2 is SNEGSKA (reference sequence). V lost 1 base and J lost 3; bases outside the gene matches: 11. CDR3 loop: CSARGGTSGSLGTDTQYF. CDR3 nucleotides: TGCAGTGCTAGAGGGGGGACTAGCGGGTCCCTGGGGACAGATACGCAGTATTTT.

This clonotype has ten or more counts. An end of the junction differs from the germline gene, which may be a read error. CDR3 in amino acids: CASSLVSGDQPQHF. In nucleotides, the CDR3 is TGTGCCAGCAGCTTAGTATCGGGCGATCAGCCCCAGCATTTT. The J gene is TRBJ1-5, the V gene TRBV4-1; D remains ambiguous. Germline CDR1 and CDR2: MGHRA and YSYEKL. There are 14 residues in the CDR3.

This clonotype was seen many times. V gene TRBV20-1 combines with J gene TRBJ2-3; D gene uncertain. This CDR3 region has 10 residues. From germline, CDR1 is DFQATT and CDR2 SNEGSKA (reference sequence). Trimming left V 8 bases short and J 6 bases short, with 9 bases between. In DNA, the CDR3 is TGCAGTTTTTTAACCGATACGCAGTATTTT. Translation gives CSFLTDTQYF.

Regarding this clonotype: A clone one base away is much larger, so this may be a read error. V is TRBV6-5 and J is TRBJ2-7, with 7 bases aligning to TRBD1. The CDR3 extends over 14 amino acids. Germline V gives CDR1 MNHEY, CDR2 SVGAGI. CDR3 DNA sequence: TGTGCCGGCAGTTACGAACAGGGGAGTTGGGAGCAGTACTTC. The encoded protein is CAGSYEQGSWEQYF.

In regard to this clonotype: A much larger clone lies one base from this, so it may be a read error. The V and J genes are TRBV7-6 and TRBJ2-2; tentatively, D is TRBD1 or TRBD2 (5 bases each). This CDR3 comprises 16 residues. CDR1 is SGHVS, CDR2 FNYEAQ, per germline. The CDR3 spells CACSLGFEGMAGELFF. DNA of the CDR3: TGTGCCTGCAGCTTAGGTTTCGAGGGGATGGCCGGGGAGCTGTTTTTT.

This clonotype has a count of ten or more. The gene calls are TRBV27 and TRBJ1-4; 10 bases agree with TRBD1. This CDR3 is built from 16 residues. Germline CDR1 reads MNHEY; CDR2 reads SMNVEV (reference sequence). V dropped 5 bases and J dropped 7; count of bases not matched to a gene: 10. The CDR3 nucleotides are TGTGCCAGCAGTCTACGACGTGGACAGGGGGTTGAAAAACTGTTTTTT. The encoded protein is CASSLRRGQGVEKLFF.

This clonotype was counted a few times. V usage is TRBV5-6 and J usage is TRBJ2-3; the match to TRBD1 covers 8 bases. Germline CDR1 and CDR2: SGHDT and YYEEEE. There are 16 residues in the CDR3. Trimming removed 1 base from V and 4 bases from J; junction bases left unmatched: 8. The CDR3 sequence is CASSLYRGWSSDTQYF. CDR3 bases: TGTGCCAGCAGCTTGTACAGGGGGTGGTCTTCAGATACGCAGTATTTT.

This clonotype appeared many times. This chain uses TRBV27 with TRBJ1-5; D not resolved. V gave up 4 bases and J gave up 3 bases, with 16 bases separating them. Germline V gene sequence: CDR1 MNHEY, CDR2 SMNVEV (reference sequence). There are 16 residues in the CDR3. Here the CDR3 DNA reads TGTGCCAGCAGTTCGCTCAACGGGTTTCCCAATCAGCCCCAGCATTTT. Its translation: CASSSLNGFPNQPQHF.

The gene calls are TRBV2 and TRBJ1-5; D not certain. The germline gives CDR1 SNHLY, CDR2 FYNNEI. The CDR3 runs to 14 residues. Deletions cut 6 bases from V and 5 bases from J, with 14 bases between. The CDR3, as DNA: TGTGCCAGCAGGGCAGACCGCGGATATCAGCCCCAGCATTTT. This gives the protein CASRADRGYQPQHF.

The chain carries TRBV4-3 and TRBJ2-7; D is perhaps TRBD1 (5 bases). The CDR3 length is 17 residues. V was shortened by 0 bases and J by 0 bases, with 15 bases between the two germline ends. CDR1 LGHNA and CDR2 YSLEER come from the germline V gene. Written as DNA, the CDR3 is TGCGCCAGCAGCCAAGAAGGGTCAGGGCTATTCTCCTACGAGCAGTACTTC. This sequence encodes CASSQEGSGLFSYEQYF.

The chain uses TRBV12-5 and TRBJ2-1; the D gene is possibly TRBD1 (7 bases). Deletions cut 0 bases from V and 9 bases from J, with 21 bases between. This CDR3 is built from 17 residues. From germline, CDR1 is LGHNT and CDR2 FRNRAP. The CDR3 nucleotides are TGTGCTAGTGGTTTGGTCTCCACGGAGGGGGCAGATGGTGAGCAGTTCTTC. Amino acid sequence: CASGLVSTEGADGEQFF.